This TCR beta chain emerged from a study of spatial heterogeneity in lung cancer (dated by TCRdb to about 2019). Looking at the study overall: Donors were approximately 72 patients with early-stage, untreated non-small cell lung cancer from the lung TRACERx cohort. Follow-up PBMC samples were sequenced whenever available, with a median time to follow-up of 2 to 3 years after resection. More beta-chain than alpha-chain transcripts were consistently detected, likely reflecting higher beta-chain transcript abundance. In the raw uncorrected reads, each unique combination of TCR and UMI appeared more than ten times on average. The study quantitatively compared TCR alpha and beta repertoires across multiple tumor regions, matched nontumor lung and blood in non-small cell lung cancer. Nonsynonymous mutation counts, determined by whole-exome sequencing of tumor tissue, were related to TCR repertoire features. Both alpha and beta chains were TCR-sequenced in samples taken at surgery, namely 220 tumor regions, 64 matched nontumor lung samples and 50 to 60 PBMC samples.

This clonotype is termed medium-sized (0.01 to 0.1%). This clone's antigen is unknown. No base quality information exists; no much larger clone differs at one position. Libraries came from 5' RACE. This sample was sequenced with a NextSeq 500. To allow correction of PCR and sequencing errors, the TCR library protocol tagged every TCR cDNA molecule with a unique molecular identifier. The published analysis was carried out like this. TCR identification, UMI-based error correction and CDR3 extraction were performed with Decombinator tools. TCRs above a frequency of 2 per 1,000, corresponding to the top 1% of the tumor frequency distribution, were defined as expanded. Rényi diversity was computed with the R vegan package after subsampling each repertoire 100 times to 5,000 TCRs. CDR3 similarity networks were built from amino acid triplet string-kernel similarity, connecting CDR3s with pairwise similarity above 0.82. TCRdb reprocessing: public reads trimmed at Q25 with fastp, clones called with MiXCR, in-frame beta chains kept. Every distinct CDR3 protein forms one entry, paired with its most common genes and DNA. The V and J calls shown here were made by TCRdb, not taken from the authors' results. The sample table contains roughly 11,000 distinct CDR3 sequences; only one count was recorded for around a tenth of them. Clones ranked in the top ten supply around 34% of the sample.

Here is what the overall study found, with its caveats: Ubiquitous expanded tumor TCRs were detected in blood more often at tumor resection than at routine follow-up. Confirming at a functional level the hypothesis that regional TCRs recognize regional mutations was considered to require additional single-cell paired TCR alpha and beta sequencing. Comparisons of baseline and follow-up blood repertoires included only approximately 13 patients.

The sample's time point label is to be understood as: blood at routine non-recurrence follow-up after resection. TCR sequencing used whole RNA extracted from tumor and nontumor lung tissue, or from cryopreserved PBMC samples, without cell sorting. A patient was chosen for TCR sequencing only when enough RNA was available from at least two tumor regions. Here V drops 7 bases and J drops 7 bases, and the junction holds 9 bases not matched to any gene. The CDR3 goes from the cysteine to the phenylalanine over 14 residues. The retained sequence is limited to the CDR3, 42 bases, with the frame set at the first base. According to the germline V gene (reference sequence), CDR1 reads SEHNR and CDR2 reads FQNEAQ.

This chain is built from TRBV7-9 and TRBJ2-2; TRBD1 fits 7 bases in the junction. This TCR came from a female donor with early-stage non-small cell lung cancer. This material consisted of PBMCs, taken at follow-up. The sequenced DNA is TGTGCCAGCAACGGCCGGGACAGCCACGGGGAGCTGTTTTTT. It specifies CASNGRDSHGELFF.